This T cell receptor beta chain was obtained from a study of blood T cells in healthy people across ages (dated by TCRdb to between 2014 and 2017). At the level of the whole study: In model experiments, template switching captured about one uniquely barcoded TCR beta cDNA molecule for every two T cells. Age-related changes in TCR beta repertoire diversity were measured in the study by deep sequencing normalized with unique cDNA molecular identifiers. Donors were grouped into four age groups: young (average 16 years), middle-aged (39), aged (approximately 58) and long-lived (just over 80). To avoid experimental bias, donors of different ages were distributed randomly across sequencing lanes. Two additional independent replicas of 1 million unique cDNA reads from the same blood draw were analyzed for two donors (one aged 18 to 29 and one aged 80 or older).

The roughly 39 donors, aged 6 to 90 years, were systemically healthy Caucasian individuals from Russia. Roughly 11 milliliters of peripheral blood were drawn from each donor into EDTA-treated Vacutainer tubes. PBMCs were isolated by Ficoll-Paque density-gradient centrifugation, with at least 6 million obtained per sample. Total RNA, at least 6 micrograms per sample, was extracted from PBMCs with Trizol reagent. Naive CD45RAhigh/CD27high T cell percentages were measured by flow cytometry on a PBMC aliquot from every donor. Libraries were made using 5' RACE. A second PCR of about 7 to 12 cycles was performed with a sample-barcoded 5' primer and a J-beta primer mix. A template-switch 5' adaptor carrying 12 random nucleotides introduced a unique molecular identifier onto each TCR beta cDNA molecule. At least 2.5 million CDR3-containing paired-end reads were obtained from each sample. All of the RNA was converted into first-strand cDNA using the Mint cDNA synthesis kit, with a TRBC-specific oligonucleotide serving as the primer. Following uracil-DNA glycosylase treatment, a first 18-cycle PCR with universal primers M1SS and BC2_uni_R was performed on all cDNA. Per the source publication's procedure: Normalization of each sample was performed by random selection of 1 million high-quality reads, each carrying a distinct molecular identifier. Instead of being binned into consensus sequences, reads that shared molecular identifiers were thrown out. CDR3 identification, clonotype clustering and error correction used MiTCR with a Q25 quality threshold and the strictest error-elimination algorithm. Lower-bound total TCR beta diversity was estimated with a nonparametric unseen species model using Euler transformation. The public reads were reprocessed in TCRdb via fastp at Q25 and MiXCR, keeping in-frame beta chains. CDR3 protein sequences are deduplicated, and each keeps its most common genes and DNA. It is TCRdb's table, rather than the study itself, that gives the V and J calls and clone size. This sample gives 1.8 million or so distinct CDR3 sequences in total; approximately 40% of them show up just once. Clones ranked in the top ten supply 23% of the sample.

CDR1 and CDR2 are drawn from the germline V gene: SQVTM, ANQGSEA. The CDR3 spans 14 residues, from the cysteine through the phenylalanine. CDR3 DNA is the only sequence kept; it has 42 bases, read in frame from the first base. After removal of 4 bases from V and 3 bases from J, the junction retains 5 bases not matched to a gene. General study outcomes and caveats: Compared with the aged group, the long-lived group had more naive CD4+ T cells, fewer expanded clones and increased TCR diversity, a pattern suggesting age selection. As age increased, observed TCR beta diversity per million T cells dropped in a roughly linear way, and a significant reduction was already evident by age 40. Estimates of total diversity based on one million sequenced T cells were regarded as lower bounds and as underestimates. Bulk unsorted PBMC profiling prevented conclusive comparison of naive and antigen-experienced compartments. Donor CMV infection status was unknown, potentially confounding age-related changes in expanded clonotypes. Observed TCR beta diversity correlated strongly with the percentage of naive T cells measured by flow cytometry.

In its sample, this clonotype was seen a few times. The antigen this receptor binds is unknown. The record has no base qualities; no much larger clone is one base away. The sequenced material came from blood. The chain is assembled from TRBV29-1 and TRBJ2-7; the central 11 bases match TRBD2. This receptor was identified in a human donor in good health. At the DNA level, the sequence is TGCAGCGTTGGTGGAGGGACTAGCGGCTACGAGCAGTACTTC. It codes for CSVGGGTSGYEQYF.